A single TCR beta chain is shown here with its context. Libraries were prepared by immunoSEQ multiplex PCR; TCRdb keeps only in-frame clonotypes and omits some of them. The table has tens of thousands of clones, more than 80% seen once. The data belong to a study of blood T cell repertoires in COVID-19. The overall study: Sample material is recorded as cDNA or gDNA derived from T cells, B-cell-depleted T cells, or PBMCs.

The sequencing sample was made of peripheral blood. This receptor was obtained from a man between 60 and 75 years old in a cohort sampled during active COVID-19.

CDR3 amino acids: CASGRGQNTEAFF. The CDR3 nucleotides read TGTGCCAGTGGCAGGGGGCAGAACACTGAAGCTTTCTTT. V usage is TRBV19 and J usage is TRBJ1-1, with TRBD1 identical over 8 bases. This CDR3 contains 13 residues. Germline V lookup: CDR1 LNHDA, CDR2 SQIVND (reference sequence). The V gene end was trimmed by 8 bases and the J gene end by 1 base; junction bases not matched to a gene: 3.